Sequencing of this TCR beta chain was carried out in a study of spatial heterogeneity in lung cancer. Study overall: The donors were 72 patients with non-small cell lung cancer that was early-stage and untreated. Averaged across combinations, each unique TCR and UMI pairing appeared more than ten times in raw reads, which were uncorrected.

CDR1 and CDR2 from the germline V gene are SGHRS and YFSETQ. This CDR3 has 16 residues. The V and J ends lost 2 bases and 1 base, in that order; junction bases with no gene match: 4. TCRdb fed the 5' RACE reads into MiXCR, producing one record per CDR3 protein. The sample comprises about 20,000 distinct CDR3 sequences, approximately 9.1% of which are singletons, and 36% rests with the top ten. Broader study findings: Ubiquitous expanded tumor TCRs were seen in blood more at resection than at follow-up.

This clonotype occurred many times. As yet, its antigen is unknown. Time point in this sample: blood at routine non-recurrence follow-up after resection. Source: PBMCs, taken at follow-up. This clonotype was obtained from a female donor with early-stage non-small cell lung cancer. This chain connects TRBV5-1 to TRBJ2-7; 12 nucleotides match TRBD2. CDR3 protein: CASSFTSGRTSYEQYF. CDR3 coding DNA: TGCGCCAGCAGCTTTACTAGCGGGAGGACTTCCTACGAGCAGTACTTC.